Listed below are T cell receptor beta chains from one sample, sequenced in a study of blood T cell repertoires in COVID-19. The assay was immunoSEQ multiplex PCR, and TCRdb's table has in-frame clones only and misses some. The sample includes about 170,000 clones, more than 65% of them seen just once. Sequencing used peripheral blood. The source is a man in his 70s with active or convalescent COVID-19. The CDR3 runs from the conserved cysteine through the conserved F or W. Fields, in order: clone size, V gene, D gene, J gene, CDR3 protein, CDR3 DNA. D genes are given only for firm matches. A row's size may be missing; if present it is once, few, many or a size class.

.	TRBV28	TRBD1	TRBJ1-5	CASSFGQGIIGNQPQHF	TGTGCCAGCAGTTTCGGACAGGGGATTATAGGCAATCAGCCCCAGCATTTT
.	TRBV18	TRBD1	TRBJ1-2	CASSPRPDRGLNGYTF	TGTGCCAGCTCACCACGTCCGGACAGGGGGCTCAATGGCTACACCTTC
.	TRBV6-5	.	TRBJ1-1	CASSFQGNTEAFF	TGTGCCAGCAGTTTCCAGGGGAACACTGAAGCTTTCTTT
.	TRBV27	TRBD1	TRBJ1-6	CASKVGSGQVYDSPLHF	TGTGCCAGCAAAGTGGGCTCGGGACAGGTTTACGATTCACCCCTCCACTTT
.	TRBV4-3	.	TRBJ1-4	CASSHQRAGGEKLFF	TGCGCCAGCAGCCATCAAAGGGCGGGCGGCGAAAAACTGTTTTTT
once	TRBV27	TRBD2	TRBJ2-3	CASSLMTSGGAGDTQYF	TGTGCCAGCAGTTTAATGACTAGCGGGGGGGCAGGAGATACGCAGTATTTT
.	TRBV5-1	.	TRBJ1-1	CASSLAPGRGNTEAFF	TGCGCCAGCAGCTTGGCTCCGGGGAGGGGGAACACTGAAGCTTTCTTT
.	TRBV30	.	TRBJ1-1	CAWSVPGGEAFF	TGTGCCTGGAGTGTTCCCGGAGGTGAAGCTTTCTTT
.	TRBV28	TRBD1	TRBJ1-1	CASSRLGQGVNTEAFF	TGTGCCAGCAGTCGGCTAGGACAGGGTGTCAACACTGAAGCTTTCTTT
.	TRBV6-6	.	TRBJ1-3	CAVLSGSGNTIYF	TGTGCCGTCCTCTCAGGATCTGGAAACACCATATATTTT
many	TRBV7-9	TRBD2	TRBJ2-2	CASTRGGLDTGELFF	TGTGCCAGCACTCGGGGGGGGCTGGACACCGGGGAGCTGTTTTTT
.	TRBV19	TRBD1	TRBJ1-5	CASSGTGGKGGNQPQHF	TGTGCCAGTAGTGGGACAGGGGGTAAGGGTGGCAATCAGCCCCAGCATTTT
.	TRBV5-4	TRBD1	TRBJ1-1	CASSSGTGATEAFF	TGTGCCAGCAGCTCCGGGACAGGAGCCACTGAAGCTTTCTTT
.	TRBV2	.	TRBJ1-5	CASSEFGAHNQPQHF	TGTGCCAGCAGTGAATTCGGAGCTCACAATCAGCCCCAGCATTTT
once	TRBV6-2/TRBV6-3	.	TRBJ2-2	CASSSGGLANTGELFF	TGTGCCAGCAGCTCAGGGGGGCTCGCGAACACCGGGGAGCTGTTTTTT
.	TRBV28	.	TRBJ2-7	CASSMNRGQYF	TGTGCCAGCAGCATGAACCGCGGGCAGTACTTC
.	TRBV6-5	.	TRBJ2-5	CASRGRARETQYF	TGTGCCAGCCGAGGGCGGGCTCGGGAGACCCAGTACTTC
.	TRBV10-1	TRBD1	TRBJ2-1	CASSARVGDSNNEQFF	TGCGCCAGCAGTGCCCGGGTTGGGGACAGTAACAATGAGCAGTTCTTC
.	TRBV10-3	TRBD1	TRBJ1-4	CAISGTANEKLFF	TGTGCCATTTCCGGGACAGCTAATGAAAAACTGTTTTTT
.	TRBV12-3/TRBV12-4	.	TRBJ1-5	CASSPTVGVGHF	TGTGCCAGCAGTCCCACGGTCGGGGTGGGGCATTTT
.	TRBV28	TRBD2	TRBJ2-1	CATTASGSLNEQFF	TGTGCCACCACGGCTAGCGGGAGTTTAAATGAGCAGTTCTTC
.	TRBV6-7	.	TRBJ1-2	CARGRSYGYTF	TGTGCGCGGGGGCGATCCTATGGCTACACCTTC
.	TRBV29-1	TRBD2	TRBJ2-1	CSVASGAYNEQFF	TGCAGCGTTGCTAGCGGGGCCTACAATGAGCAGTTCTTC
.	TRBV5-1	.	TRBJ2-2	CASSLVQGRTGELFF	TGCGCCAGCAGCTTGGTACAGGGAAGAACCGGGGAGCTGTTTTTT
.	TRBV7-6	.	TRBJ2-2	CASTRAANTGELFF	TGTGCCAGCACCCGAGCGGCGAACACCGGGGAGCTGTTTTTT
.	TRBV12-3/TRBV12-4	TRBD1	TRBJ1-2	CASSLEGTVGYTF	TGTGCCAGCAGTTTGGAGGGGACAGTGGGCTACACCTTC
.	TRBV27	TRBD1	TRBJ2-2	CASSPPGQGNTGELFF	TGTGCCAGCAGTCCACCGGGACAGGGAAACACCGGGGAGCTGTTTTTT
.	TRBV19	.	TRBJ1-2	CASMGGALLRGYGYTF	TGTGCCAGTATGGGCGGGGCCCTGCTTCGAGGCTATGGCTACACCTTC
.	TRBV7-6	.	TRBJ2-7	CASSANRGGAYEQYF	TGTGCCAGCAGCGCAAATAGAGGAGGGGCGTACGAGCAGTACTTC
.	TRBV13	.	TRBJ2-7	CASSLGRANEQYF	TGTGCCAGCAGCTTAGGGAGAGCCAACGAGCAGTACTTC
.	TRBV19	.	TRBJ1-2	CASSLQGGSYTF	TGTGCCAGTAGTTTACAGGGTGGTAGCTACACCTTC
few	TRBV18	.	TRBJ1-5	CASSEVGGQRNQPQHF	TGTGCCAGCTCAGAGGTCGGAGGACAGCGCAATCAGCCCCAGCATTTT
.	TRBV29-1	TRBD1	TRBJ1-1	CSVSSGGWTEAFF	TGCAGCGTCTCCTCAGGGGGTTGGACTGAAGCTTTCTTT
.	TRBV2	TRBD1	TRBJ1-5	CASSERDRGRNQPQHF	TGTGCCAGCAGTGAACGGGACAGGGGGCGCAATCAGCCCCAGCATTTT
.	TRBV5-4	.	TRBJ2-1	CASSLASVYNEQFF	TGTGCCAGCAGCTTGGCTAGCGTCTACAATGAGCAGTTCTTC
.	TRBV5-1	.	TRBJ2-3	CASSLGALPDTQYF	TGCGCCAGCAGCTTGGGAGCCCTGCCCGATACGCAGTATTTT
.	TRBV10-3	TRBD1	TRBJ1-5	CAISGTGDNQPQHF	TGTGCCATCAGTGGTACAGGGGACAATCAGCCCCAGCATTTT
.	TRBV5-1	TRBD1	TRBJ2-3	CASGTGGTDTQYF	TGCGCCAGCGGGACAGGGGGCACAGATACGCAGTATTTT